This TCR beta chain emerged from a study of response to subunit inactivated influenza vaccine. The study, taken as a whole, reports: A suggestion made by the authors is that each seasonal influenza vaccination recruits few new T cells.

This clonotype occurred many times. Its antigen is unknown. TCRdb independently ran MiXCR on the RT-PCR reads; one entry per CDR3 protein. The table includes hundreds of thousands of distinct CDR3 sequences, under 20% detected once. CDR3 length equals 12 residues. Trimming left V 6 bases short and J 2 bases short, with 8 bases between. This chain connects TRBV12-3 or TRBV12-4 to TRBJ2-7; no firm D call. The source of this sequence is a man in his forties or fifties who received an inactivated influenza vaccine. The sample consisted of PBMCs from blood, taken about 5 days after vaccination. The CDR3 spells CASSPTAYEQYF. In DNA, the CDR3 is TGTGCCAGCAGCCCCACGGCCTACGAGCAGTACTTC.